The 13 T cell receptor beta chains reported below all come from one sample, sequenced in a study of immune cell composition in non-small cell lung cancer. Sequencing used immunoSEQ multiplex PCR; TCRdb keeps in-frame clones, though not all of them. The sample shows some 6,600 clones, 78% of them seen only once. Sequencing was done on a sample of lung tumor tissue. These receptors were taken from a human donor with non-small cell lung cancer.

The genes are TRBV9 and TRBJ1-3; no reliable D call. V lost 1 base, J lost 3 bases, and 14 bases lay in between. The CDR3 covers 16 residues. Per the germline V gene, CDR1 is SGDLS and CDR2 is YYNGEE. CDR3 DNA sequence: TGTGCCAGCAGCGTAAGGAGGGCCGGCCTTGGAAACACCATATATTTT. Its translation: CASSVRRAGLGNTIYF.

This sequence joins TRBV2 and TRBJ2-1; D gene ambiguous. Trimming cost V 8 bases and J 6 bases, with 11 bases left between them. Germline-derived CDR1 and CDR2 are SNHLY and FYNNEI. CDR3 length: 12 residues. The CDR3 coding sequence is TGTGCCAGCGGTCTTCAGATCAATGAGCAGTTCTTC. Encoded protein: CASGLQINEQFF.

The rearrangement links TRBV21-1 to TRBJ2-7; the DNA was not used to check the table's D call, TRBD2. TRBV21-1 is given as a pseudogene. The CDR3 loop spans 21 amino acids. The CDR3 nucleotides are TGTGCCAGCAGCAAAGCGCTAGGACTAGCGGGAGGGCCCTATGGGTCCTACGAGCAGTACTTC. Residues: CASSKALGLAGGPYGSYEQYF.

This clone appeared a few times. CDR3 loop: CASSPDGGGGNTGELFF. The DNA of the CDR3 is TGTGCCAGCAGTCCCGATGGGGGAGGCGGGAACACCGGGGAGCTGTTTTTT. The genes are TRBV7-3 and TRBJ2-2, with D perhaps TRBD2 (6 bases). Germline CDR1 and CDR2: SGHTA and FQGTGA. Trimming cost V 6 bases and J 1 base, with 18 bases left between them. The CDR3 runs to 17 residues.

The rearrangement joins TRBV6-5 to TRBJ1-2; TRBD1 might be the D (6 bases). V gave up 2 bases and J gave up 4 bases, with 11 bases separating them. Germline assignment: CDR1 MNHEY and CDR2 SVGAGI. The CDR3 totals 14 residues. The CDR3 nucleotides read TGTGCCAGCAGTTACGGTCAGGGGACCTATGGCTACACCTTC. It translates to CASSYGQGTYGYTF.

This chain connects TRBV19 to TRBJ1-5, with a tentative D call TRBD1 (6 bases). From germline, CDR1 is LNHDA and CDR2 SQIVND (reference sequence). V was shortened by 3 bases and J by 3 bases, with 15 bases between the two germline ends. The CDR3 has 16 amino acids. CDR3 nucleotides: TGTGCCAGTAGTATCCTGGACAGCCGGCACAATCAGCCCCAGCATTTT. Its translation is CASSILDSRHNQPQHF.

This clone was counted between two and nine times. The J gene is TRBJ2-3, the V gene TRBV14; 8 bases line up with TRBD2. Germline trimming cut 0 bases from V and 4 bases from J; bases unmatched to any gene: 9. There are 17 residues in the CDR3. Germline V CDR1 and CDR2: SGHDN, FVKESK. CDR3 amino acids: CASSQDRAGAFPDTQYF. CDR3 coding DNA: TGTGCCAGCAGCCAAGATAGAGCGGGAGCTTTCCCAGATACGCAGTATTTT.

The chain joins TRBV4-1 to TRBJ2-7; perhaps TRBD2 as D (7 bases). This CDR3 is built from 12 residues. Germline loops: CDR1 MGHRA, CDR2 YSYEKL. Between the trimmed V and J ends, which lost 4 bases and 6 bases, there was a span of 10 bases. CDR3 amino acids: CASSPGGGEQYF. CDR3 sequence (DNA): TGCGCCAGCAGCCCGGGGGGCGGCGAGCAGTACTTC.

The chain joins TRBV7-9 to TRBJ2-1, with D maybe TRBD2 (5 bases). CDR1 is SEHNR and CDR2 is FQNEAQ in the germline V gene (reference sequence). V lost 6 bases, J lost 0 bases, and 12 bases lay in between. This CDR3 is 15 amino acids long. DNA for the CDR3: TGTGCCAGCAGTCCCCCGGGAAGCTCCTACAATGAGCAGTTCTTC. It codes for CASSPPGSSYNEQFF. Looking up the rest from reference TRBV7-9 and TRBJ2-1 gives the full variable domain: DTGVSQNPRHKITKRGQNVTFRCDPISEHNRLYWYRQTLGQGPEFLTYFQNEAQLEKSRLLSDRFSAERPKGSFSTLEIQRTEQGDSAMYLCASSPPGSSYNEQFFGPGTRLTVL.

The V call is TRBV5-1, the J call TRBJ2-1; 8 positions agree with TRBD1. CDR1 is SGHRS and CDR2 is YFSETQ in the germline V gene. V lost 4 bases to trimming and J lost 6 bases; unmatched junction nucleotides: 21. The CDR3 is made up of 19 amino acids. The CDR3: CASSTGRWTGLPFGNEQFF. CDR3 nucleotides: TGCGCCAGCAGCACGGGACGGTGGACAGGGCTACCCTTTGGCAATGAGCAGTTCTTC.

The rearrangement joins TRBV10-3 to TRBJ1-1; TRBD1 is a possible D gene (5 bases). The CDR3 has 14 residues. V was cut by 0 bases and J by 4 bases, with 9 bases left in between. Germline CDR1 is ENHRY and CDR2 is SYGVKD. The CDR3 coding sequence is TGTGCCATCAGTGAGTCGACAGTGAGCACTGAAGCTTTCTTT. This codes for CAISESTVSTEAFF.

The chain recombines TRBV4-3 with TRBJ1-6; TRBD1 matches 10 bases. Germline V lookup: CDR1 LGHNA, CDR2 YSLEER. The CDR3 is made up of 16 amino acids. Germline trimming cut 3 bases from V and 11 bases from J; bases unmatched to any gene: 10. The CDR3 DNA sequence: TGCGCCAGCAGCCAGAGACAGGGGGCGAGCGGGGCACCCCTCCACTTT. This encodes CASSQRQGASGAPLHF.

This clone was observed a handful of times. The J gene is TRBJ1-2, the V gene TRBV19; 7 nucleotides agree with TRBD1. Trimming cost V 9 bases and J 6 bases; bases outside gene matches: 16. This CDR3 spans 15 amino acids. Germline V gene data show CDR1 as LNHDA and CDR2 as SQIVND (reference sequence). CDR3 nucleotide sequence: TGTGCCAGCAAAACCGGGACAGACGACTTCGATGGCTACACCTTC. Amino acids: CASKTGTDDFDGYTF. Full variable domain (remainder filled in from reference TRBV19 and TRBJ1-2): DGGITQSPKYLFRKEGQNVTLSCEQNLNHDAMYWYRQDPGQGLRLIYYSQIVNDFQKGDIAEGYSVSREKKESFPLTVTSAQKNPTAFYLCASKTGTDDFDGYTFGSGTRLTVV.